This T cell receptor (beta chain) was documented in a study of tumor-infiltrating lymphocytes in localized non-small cell lung cancer. Turning to the study itself: Patients included smokers and never-smokers with various histologies, some sampled after neoadjuvant chemotherapy.

Regarding this clone: Its antigen is unidentified.

Study results and limitations: TCRbeta sequencing showed higher T cell infiltration in tumors than uninvolved lung. Tumor T-cell fraction was not associated with recurrence-free survival.

Sequenced by immunoSEQ multiplex PCR; TCRdb stores in-frame clones only, minus some. The data show 25,000 or so clones, 69% seen once. V was pared by 0 bases and J by 9 bases, with 9 bases between. This CDR3 comprises 13 residues. Per the germline V gene, CDR1 is LNHNV and CDR2 is YYDKDF (reference sequence). This chain connects TRBV15 to TRBJ2-1; D is possibly TRBD2 (5 bases). The source of this sequence is a human donor with non-small cell lung cancer. Input material: lung tumor tissue. The CDR3 DNA follows: TGTGCCACCAGCAGAGATCCGGCGGGTGAGCAGTTCTTC. Amino acids: CATSRDPAGEQFF.